A single sample is the source of the 15 T cell receptor beta chains below, sequenced in a study of blood T cell repertoires in COVID-19. Assay: immunoSEQ multiplex PCR; the TCRdb copy retains only in-frame clones and omits some. The sample shows 160,000 or so clones, 87% of them seen only once. Source material: peripheral blood. The source of these receptors is a woman aged 55-69 years who had recovered from COVID-19.

The sample holds a few counts of this clone. This rearrangement joins TRBV16 to TRBJ1-1; D gene uncertain. V was trimmed by 0 bases and J by 2 bases, leaving 13 bases between them. The germline V gene has CDR1 KGHSY and CDR2 FQNENV. The CDR3 runs 16 residues. The CDR3 region is CASSQSLAGRNTEAFF. The DNA of the CDR3 is TGTGCCAGCAGCCAATCGTTAGCGGGGAGAAACACTGAAGCTTTCTTT. Looking up the rest from reference TRBV16 and TRBJ1-1 gives the full variable domain: GEEVAQTPKHLVRGEGQKAKLYCAPIKGHSYVFWYQQVLKNEFKFLISFQNENVFDETGMPKERFSAKCLPNSPCSLEIQATKLEDSAVYFCASSQSLAGRNTEAFFGQGTRLTVV.

The chain joins TRBV6-5 to TRBJ2-2, with a tentative D call TRBD1 (6 bases). The CDR3 consists of 16 residues. CDR1 MNHEY and CDR2 SVGAGI come from the germline V gene. V gave up 4 bases and J gave up 0 bases, with 12 bases separating them. CDR3 in DNA: TGTGCCAGCAGTTTTGGGACATTTACGAACACCGGGGAGCTGTTTTTT. Protein sequence: CASSFGTFTNTGELFF.

Of note for this clone: The junction does not match germline at one end; this may be a read error. The chain uses TRBV20-1 and TRBJ2-7; D call uncertain. The V gene's germline CDR1 is DFQATT and CDR2 SNEGSKA (reference sequence). This CDR3 is built from 10 residues. The CDR3 protein is CSARDFEQYF. The CDR3 nucleotides are TGCAGTGCTCGAGACTTCGAGCAGTACTTC.

Here the CDR3 DNA reads TGCAGTGCTAGTATAGCGGGGTCCACAGATACGCAGTATTTT. This codes for CSASIAGSTDTQYF. The rearrangement links TRBV20-1 to TRBJ2-3; 8 positions match TRBD2. This CDR3 is 14 amino acids long. Germline CDR1 DFQATT, CDR2 SNEGSKA (reference sequence). The V and J ends lost 3 bases and 2 bases, in that order; junction bases with no gene match: 4.

A few counts support this clone. The gene calls are TRBV28 and TRBJ2-7, with D possibly TRBD1 on 5 matching bases. In germline, CDR1 is MDHEN, CDR2 SYDVKM. The length of the CDR3 is 15 residues. Trimming removed 5 bases at V and 3 bases at J, with 17 bases between. CDR3 protein: CASSISSLGLYEQYF. DNA for the CDR3: TGTGCCAGCAGTATCTCCTCCTTGGGGCTCTACGAGCAGTACTTC.

This chain uses TRBV6-5 with TRBJ1-3, with TRBD1 identical over 7 bases. The J segment lost 4 bases and the V segment lost 7 bases, leaving 7 bases of the junction unmatched. Germline V gives CDR1 MNHEY, CDR2 SVGAGI. The CDR3 sequence is 14 residues long. CDR3 DNA sequence: TGTGCCAGCACCCCAGGGACAGAAGGAAACACCATATATTTT. Translation: CASTPGTEGNTIYF.

V and J are TRBV18 and TRBJ2-1, with 7 nucleotides matching TRBD2. Germline loops: CDR1 KGHSH, CDR2 LQKENI. V lost 2 bases, J lost 13 bases, and 5 bases stayed unmatched. The CDR3 totals 12 residues. CDR3 sequence: CASSPRGTNQFF. CDR3 in DNA: TGTGCCAGCTCACCAAGAGGGACTAATCAGTTCTTC.

This clone has only one observation. This chain uses TRBV5-1 with TRBJ2-5, with D maybe TRBD1 (6 bases). The ends were cut back, 2 bases at V and 5 bases at J, with 16 bases in the middle. The germline CDR1 and CDR2 sequences are SGHRS and YFSETQ. The CDR3 consists of 15 residues. CDR3 coding DNA: TGCGCCAGCAGCTTTCTGACAGGATCGGACGAGACCCAGTACTTC. Its protein product is CASSFLTGSDETQYF.

CDR3 sequence reads: CASSPGGSTDTQYF. CDR3 nucleotide sequence: TGTGCCAGCAGCCCGGGGGGAAGCACAGATACGCAGTATTTT. V usage is TRBV2 and J usage is TRBJ2-3; TRBD2 matches 7 bases. The CDR3 consists of 14 residues. V lost 6 bases, J lost 0 bases, and 3 bases stayed unmatched. CDR1 SNHLY and CDR2 FYNNEI come from the germline V gene.

This chain links TRBV5-1 with TRBJ2-7; D gene ambiguous. V lost 1 base and J 0 bases, leaving 8 bases between the germline ends. Germline CDR1 reads SGHRS; CDR2 reads YFSETQ. The CDR3 covers 14 residues. The CDR3 loop is CASSLTVSSYEQYF. In nucleotides, the CDR3 is TGCGCCAGCAGCTTGACAGTGAGCTCCTACGAGCAGTACTTC. Using reference TRBV5-1 and TRBJ2-7 for the parts outside the CDR3, the full variable domain is KAGVTQTPRYLIKTRGQQVTLSCSPISGHRSVSWYQQTPGQGLQFLFEYFSETQRNKGNFPGRFSGRQFSNSRSEMNVSTLELGDSALYLCASSLTVSSYEQYFGPGTRLTVT.

This chain links TRBV2 with TRBJ2-1; 8 bases agree with TRBD2. This CDR3 is built from 12 residues. The germline CDR1 and CDR2 sequences are SNHLY and FYNNEI. J gave up 6 bases and V 6 bases, and 1 base lay outside the gene matches. The CDR3 DNA is TGTGCCAGCAGAGGGACTAGCAATGAGCAGTTCTTC. It codes for CASRGTSNEQFF.

The table lists this clone with a few counts. CDR3 protein: CATGTGTGNHEQYF. The CDR3 nucleotides are TGTGCCACCGGTACCGGGACAGGGAACCACGAGCAGTACTTC. This chain connects TRBV24-1 to TRBJ2-7; TRBD1 matches at 9 bases. Germline values: CDR1 KGHDR, CDR2 SFDVKD. V lost 9 bases to trimming and J lost 5 bases; unmatched junction nucleotides: 10. The CDR3 contains 14 residues.

The chain couples TRBV6-5 to TRBJ1-2; a possible D gene is TRBD1 (5 bases). Germline loops: CDR1 MNHEY, CDR2 SVGAGI. V lost 0 bases to trimming and J lost 2 bases, with 10 bases between them. This CDR3 comprises 15 residues. CDR3 in amino acids: CASSYSRAGNYGYTF. The CDR3 DNA is TGTGCCAGCAGTTACTCTAGAGCAGGGAACTATGGCTACACCTTC.

The gene calls are TRBV7-8 and TRBJ2-3, with 11 bases aligning to TRBD2. CDR3 size: 15 residues. Germline values: CDR1 SGHVS, CDR2 FQNEAQ. The J segment lost 7 bases and the V segment lost 1 base, leaving 4 bases of the junction unmatched. DNA for the CDR3: TGTGCCAGCAGCTTAGGACTAGCGGGATTGAATACGCAGTATTTT. Translating it yields CASSLGLAGLNTQYF.

This clone has just a few counts. V and J are TRBV6-2 or TRBV6-3 and TRBJ1-4, with TRBD1 as a possible D gene (6 bases). Germline V CDR1 and CDR2: MNHEY, SVGEGT. CDR3 length: 16 residues. V shed 2 bases and J shed 7 bases, with 17 bases lying between them. This chain's CDR3 is CASSYLFGGGGEKLFF. The DNA for the CDR3 is TGTGCCAGCAGTTACCTCTTTGGGGGCGGCGGTGAAAAACTGTTTTTT.